Sequencing of this TCR beta chain was carried out in a study of response to subunit inactivated influenza vaccine. Whole-study findings and limits: Authors suggested few new T cells are recruited by each seasonal influenza vaccination.

TCRdb ran MiXCR on the RT-PCR reads and lists one entry per CDR3 protein. The sample has around 520,000 distinct CDR3 sequences, about 25% seen once. Regarding this clonotype: Antigen unknown.

Trimming left V 3 bases short and J 4 bases short, with 4 bases between. The germline V gene encodes CDR1 MGHDK and CDR2 SYGVNS. The CDR3 has 12 residues. Material: CD4+ T cells sorted from PBMCs, obtained approximately 5 days after vaccination. This sequence joins TRBV25-1 and TRBJ1-5, with unresolved D. The clonotype was recovered from a man aged 45 to 65 who received an inactivated influenza vaccine. The CDR3 sequence is CASSDVNQPQHF. The CDR3 DNA follows: TGTGCCAGCAGTGATGTTAATCAGCCCCAGCATTTT.